Listed below are T cell receptor beta chains from one sample, sequenced in a study of CD8 T cells in Susac syndrome. TCRdb passed the immunoSEQ multiplex PCR reads through MiXCR, listing each CDR3 protein once. The sample shows 180,000 or so distinct CDR3 sequences, under 97% of them seen only once. The specimen sequenced was CD4+ T cells from PBMCs. These receptors were taken from a human donor with multiple sclerosis. Both conserved end residues are part of each CDR3. A D gene is named only where the DNA matches it firmly. Clone sizes are given selectively: once, few, many, or a class where the clone is expanded.

j_gene,abundance,d_gene,v_gene,CDR3aa,CDR3nt
TRBJ2-7,.,TRBD1,TRBV10-3,CAITPGQGTYEQYF,TGTGCCATCACACCGGGACAGGGCACCTACGAGCAGTACTTC
TRBJ2-5,.,.,TRBV7-2,CASSLGGLGTQYF,TGTGCCAGCAGCTTAGGGGGCCTAGGGACCCAGTACTTC
TRBJ1-2,.,.,TRBV29-1,CSVDRAGMDYTF,TGCAGCGTTGACCGGGCAGGGATGGACTACACCTTC
TRBJ2-7,.,TRBD1,TRBV12-3/TRBV12-4,CASSSRGPSYEQYF,TGTGCCAGCAGTTCAAGGGGGCCCTCCTACGAGCAGTACTTC
TRBJ1-5,.,TRBD1,TRBV5-1,CASSLAGQGNQPQHF,TGCGCCAGCAGCTTGGCCGGACAGGGCAATCAGCCCCAGCATTTT
TRBJ2-5,.,.,TRBV30,CAWSVQGPREETQYF,TGTGCCTGGAGTGTGCAGGGGCCGCGAGAGGAGACCCAGTACTTC
TRBJ1-1,.,.,TRBV30,CAWTINVGTEAFF,TGTGCCTGGACCATAAATGTCGGGACTGAAGCTTTCTTT
TRBJ2-1,.,.,TRBV20-1,CGATPGGDGQFF,TGCGGAGCGACCCCAGGAGGAGACGGGCAGTTCTTC
TRBJ1-2,.,TRBD1,TRBV20-1,CRGQGDNYGYTF,TGTAGAGGACAGGGAGATAACTATGGCTACACCTTC
TRBJ2-7,.,TRBD1,TRBV30,CAWSGTGVNEQYF,TGTGCCTGGTCGGGGACAGGGGTTAACGAGCAGTACTTC
TRBJ1-1,.,TRBD1,TRBV20-1,CSATDRGTEAFF,TGCAGTGCTACGGACAGGGGCACTGAAGCTTTCTTT
TRBJ1-2,.,.,TRBV5-4,CASSSRDGNYGYTF,TGTGCCAGCAGCTCCCGGGACGGTAACTATGGCTACACCTTC
TRBJ1-1,.,TRBD1,TRBV6-5,CASRRQGATTEAFF,TGTGCCAGCAGGCGACAGGGGGCGACCACTGAAGCTTTCTTT
TRBJ2-3,.,.,TRBV20-1,CSAITTDTQYF,TGCAGTGCTATAACCACAGATACGCAGTATTTT
TRBJ2-3,once,.,TRBV14,CASSQALTGADTQYF,TGTGCCAGCAGCCAAGCGCTGACAGGAGCAGATACGCAGTATTTT
TRBJ2-7,.,.,TRBV6-1,CASSEAPGTYEQYF,TGTGCCAGCAGTGAAGCGCCAGGGACCTACGAGCAGTACTTC
TRBJ1-1,.,TRBD1,TRBV29-1,CSVEDGRGQNTEAFF,TGCAGCGTTGAAGACGGGAGGGGGCAGAACACTGAAGCTTTCTTT
TRBJ1-6,once,.,TRBV20-1,CSAPGGASSPLHF,TGCAGTGCTCCCGGGGGGGCTAGCTCACCCCTCCACTTT
TRBJ2-1,.,TRBD2,TRBV20-1,CSAVLWRGDVHEQFF,TGCAGTGCCGTACTCTGGCGGGGGGATGTGCATGAGCAGTTCTTC
TRBJ2-1,.,TRBD2,TRBV2,CASSSTSVRSYNEQFF,TGTGCCAGCAGTTCCACTAGCGTCCGCTCCTACAATGAGCAGTTCTTC
TRBJ2-3,.,.,TRBV5-1,CASSGLDDTQYF,TGCGCCAGCAGCGGGCTCGATGATACGCAGTATTTT
TRBJ1-4,.,.,TRBV10-3,CASRAGPPTTNEKLFF,TGTGCCTCGAGAGCGGGACCTCCGACAACTAATGAAAAACTGTTTTTT
TRBJ2-3,.,.,TRBV4-3,CASSQDGAGARTDTQYF,TGCGCCAGCAGCCAAGACGGGGCGGGGGCGCGGACAGATACGCAGTATTTT
TRBJ1-1,.,.,TRBV15,CATGKGMNTEAFF,TGTGCCACTGGGAAAGGAATGAACACTGAAGCTTTCTTT
TRBJ1-6,.,TRBD1,TRBV7-9,CASSFLRDRNNSPLHF,TGTGCCAGCAGCTTTCTCCGGGACAGGAATAATTCACCCCTCCACTTT
TRBJ2-7,.,.,TRBV20-1,CSASLSLYEQYF,TGCAGTGCTAGTCTCTCCCTCTACGAGCAGTACTTC
TRBJ1-3,.,TRBD1,TRBV15,CATSSEGASGNTIYF,TGTGCCACCAGCTCGGAGGGGGCCTCTGGAAACACCATATATTTT
TRBJ2-6,.,.,TRBV15,CATSRDLLSGANVLTF,TGTGCCACCAGCAGAGATCTGCTCTCTGGGGCCAACGTCCTGACTTTC
TRBJ2-7,once,TRBD1,TRBV5-6,CASSADRGKVYEQYF,TGTGCCAGCAGCGCCGACAGGGGGAAGGTTTACGAGCAGTACTTC
TRBJ2-1,.,TRBD2,TRBV7-9,CASSLASGGGTNEQFF,TGTGCCAGCAGCTTAGCTTCGGGCGGGGGGACCAATGAGCAGTTCTTC